These 19 T cell receptor beta chains came from one sample sequenced in a study of control samples from healthy donors and cancer patients. TCRdb's table, derived via immunoSEQ multiplex PCR, lists solely in-frame clones and lacks some. The sample lists about 38,000 clones, about four fifths occurring once. The sample comprised PBMCs. These receptors were taken from a woman aged 55-70 years with lung cancer.

This clone came up once. The chain joins TRBV2 to TRBJ2-7, with D possibly matching TRBD1 (7 bases). This CDR3 has 14 amino acids. Germline lookup yields CDR1 SNHLY and CDR2 FYNNEI. V was shortened by 7 bases and J by 4 bases, with 17 bases between the two germline ends. CDR3 DNA: TGTGCCAGCAACCCGGGGGACAGCTTTTACGAGCAGTACTTC. Encoded protein: CASNPGDSFYEQYF.

The chain carries TRBV2 and TRBJ2-1; 8 positions match TRBD1. The germline gives CDR1 SNHLY, CDR2 FYNNEI. There are 13 residues in the CDR3. V lost 5 bases and J lost 7; bases outside the gene matches: 4. This CDR3 is CASSYDRGNEQFF. The CDR3 bases are TGTGCCAGCAGTTACGACAGGGGAAATGAGCAGTTCTTC. The full variable domain, with the rest looked up from reference TRBV2 and TRBJ2-1, is EPEVTQTPSHQVTQMGQEVILRCVPISNHLYFYWYRQILGQKVEFLVSFYNNEISEKSEIFDDQFSVERPDGSNFTLKIRSTKLEDSAMYFCASSYDRGNEQFFGPGTRLTVL.

The chain uses TRBV7-9 and TRBJ2-1; perhaps TRBD1 as D (6 bases). Trimming stripped 2 bases from V and 5 bases from J, with 13 bases between. This CDR3 spans 15 amino acids. CDR1 is SEHNR, CDR2 FQNEAQ, per germline (reference sequence). CDR3 sequence: CASSLTWGPNNEQFF. The CDR3 DNA follows: TGTGCCAGCAGCTTAACGTGGGGGCCGAACAATGAGCAGTTCTTC.

This sequence joins TRBV6-5 and TRBJ2-3; 9 bases are shared with TRBD2. Per the germline V gene, CDR1 is MNHEY and CDR2 is SVGAGI. The V gene end was trimmed by 4 bases and the J gene end by 6 bases; junction bases not matched to a gene: 8. The CDR3 is made up of 15 amino acids. The CDR3 DNA reads TGTGCCAGCAGTTCCTCGGCGGGAGGGAGGGATACGCAGTATTTT. This encodes CASSSSAGGRDTQYF.

The chain uses TRBV3-1 (or the pseudogene TRBV3-2) and TRBJ2-7, with 10 bases fitting TRBD2. Germline CDR1 and CDR2: LGHDT and YNNKEL (reference sequence). The CDR3 has 15 amino acids. J was trimmed by 4 bases and V by 4 bases; bases with no gene match: 7. CDR3 region: CASSPQLAGQYEQYF. For the CDR3, the DNA is TGTGCCAGCAGCCCTCAACTAGCGGGACAGTACGAGCAGTACTTC.

V gene TRBV6-5 combines with J gene TRBJ1-1; D is unclear. The germline V gene has CDR1 MNHEY and CDR2 SVGAGI. V gave up 6 bases and J gave up 1 base, with 15 bases separating them. There are 15 residues in the CDR3. CDR3 loop: CASSYTGFWNTEAFF. CDR3 coding DNA: TGTGCCAGCAGCTACACTGGGTTTTGGAACACTGAAGCTTTCTTT.

This chain connects TRBV19 to TRBJ2-2; 7 nucleotides align to TRBD1. The germline V gene encodes CDR1 LNHDA and CDR2 SQIVND (reference sequence). The CDR3 contains 16 residues. The junction had 6 bases not matched to a gene; V was cut back by 1 base and J by 4 bases. CDR3 bases: TGTGCCAGTAGTATAGCCGGGACAGCCTTCACCGGGGAGCTGTTTTTT. Its translation: CASSIAGTAFTGELFF.

The chain recombines TRBV4-1 with TRBJ1-1; TRBD1 is a possible D gene (5 bases). V dropped 0 bases and J dropped 1 base, with 6 bases sitting between them. In germline, CDR1 is MGHRA, CDR2 YSYEKL. The CDR3 is 14 amino acids. The CDR3 sequence is CASSQEGTNTEAFF. CDR3 DNA sequence: TGCGCCAGCAGCCAAGAAGGGACGAACACTGAAGCTTTCTTT.

The V and J genes are TRBV6-2 or TRBV6-3 and TRBJ1-3; D is uncertain. The germline V gene has CDR1 MNHEY and CDR2 SVGEGT. The ends were cut back, 0 bases at V and 5 bases at J, with 8 bases in the middle. The CDR3 is made up of 14 amino acids. CDR3 loop: CASSYSTLRNTIYF. The DNA for the CDR3 is TGTGCCAGCAGTTACTCGACACTTCGAAACACCATATATTTT.

This clone occurred a few times. V is TRBV4-2 and J is TRBJ2-2; perhaps TRBD1 as D (6 bases). Germline V gene data show CDR1 as LGHNA and CDR2 as YNFKEQ. This CDR3 contains 16 residues. V shed 0 bases and J shed 5 bases, with 13 bases lying between them. The chain's CDR3 is CASSQDFDRPTGELFF. The CDR3 bases are TGTGCCAGCAGCCAAGATTTCGACAGGCCAACCGGGGAGCTGTTTTTT.

In its sample, this clone was seen once. This chain joins TRBV11-3 and TRBJ1-1; 11 bases are a match to TRBD1. Germline lookup yields CDR1 SGHNT and CDR2 YENEEA. The CDR3 loop spans 14 amino acids. V shed 5 bases, J shed 8 bases, and the junction held 7 bases outside the gene matches. The CDR3 sequence is CASSPRGQGAEAFF. CDR3 nucleotide sequence: TGTGCCAGCAGCCCCCGTGGACAGGGGGCCGAAGCTTTCTTT.

The J gene is TRBJ1-6, the V gene TRBV9; no definite D call. Germline loops: CDR1 SGDLS, CDR2 YYNGEE. V dropped 0 bases and J dropped 0 bases, with 4 bases sitting between them. This CDR3 comprises 15 residues. Here the CDR3 DNA reads TGTGCCAGCAGCGTAGGGGACTCCTATAATTCACCCCTCCACTTT. This sequence encodes CASSVGDSYNSPLHF.

Here the CDR3 DNA reads TGTGCCAGCAGCTTGGACTTAGAGTACAGGGCAACCTACGAGCAGTACTTC. Its protein product is CASSLDLEYRATYEQYF. This chain connects TRBV5-5 to TRBJ2-7, with TRBD1 as a possible D gene (6 bases). Germline CDR1 reads SGHKS; CDR2 reads YYEKEE (reference sequence). V shed 0 bases and J shed 2 bases, with 18 bases lying between them. The CDR3 has 17 amino acids.

This clone was seen more than once but under ten times. The chain carries TRBV12-3 or TRBV12-4 and TRBJ2-3; D perhaps matches TRBD1 (6 bases). V lost 6 bases to trimming and J lost 3 bases, with 10 bases between them. The CDR3 spans 13 residues. The CDR3 region is CASRSTGTDTQYF. The CDR3 DNA follows: TGTGCCAGCAGAAGCACAGGGACAGATACGCAGTATTTT.

V and J are TRBV19 and TRBJ1-3; D ambiguous. V was cut by 4 bases and J by 5 bases, with 21 bases left in between. This CDR3 is 17 amino acids long. The germline V gene has CDR1 LNHDA and CDR2 SQIVND (reference sequence). CDR3 residues: CASSKFFSAASRNTIYF. CDR3 coding DNA: TGTGCCAGTAGTAAATTCTTCTCGGCGGCGTCTAGAAACACCATATATTTT. Full variable domain (missing parts from reference TRBV19 and TRBJ1-3): DGGITQSPKYLFRKEGQNVTLSCEQNLNHDAMYWYRQDPGQGLRLIYYSQIVNDFQKGDIAEGYSVSREKKESFPLTVTSAQKNPTAFYLCASSKFFSAASRNTIYFGEGSWLTVV.

The chain recombines TRBV27 with TRBJ2-7; D ambiguous. Germline V gene data show CDR1 as MNHEY and CDR2 as SMNVEV (reference sequence). The CDR3 loop spans 13 amino acids. Deletions cut 5 bases from V and 2 bases from J, with 10 bases between. The CDR3 DNA is TGTGCCAGCAGTCCGATGGCTACCTACGAGCAGTACTTC. This gives the protein CASSPMATYEQYF.

V is TRBV24-1 and J is TRBJ1-1; D is possibly TRBD1 (6 bases). This CDR3 contains 13 residues. Per germline, CDR1 KGHDR and CDR2 SFDVKD. The germline V and J ends were trimmed by 9 bases and 9 bases, with 19 bases remaining between them. CDR3 in DNA: TGTGCCACCGCGCCGGGCCCGGGGGCAAAAGCTTTCTTT. It translates to CATAPGPGAKAFF.

The DNA of the CDR3 is TGTGCCAGCAGCTTAACGGGACTAGCGGCGCCTGAGCAGTTCTTC. Protein product: CASSLTGLAAPEQFF. This chain joins TRBV11-3 and TRBJ2-1, with 11 bases aligning to TRBD2. Germline lookup yields CDR1 SGHNT and CDR2 YENEEA. The CDR3 sequence is 15 residues long. After removal of 2 bases from V and 9 bases from J, the junction contained 6 bases not matched to a gene. Full variable domain (rest looked up from reference TRBV11-3 and TRBJ2-1): EAGVVQSPRYKIIEKKQPVAFWCNPISGHNTLYWYLQNLGQGPELLIRYENEEAVDDSQLPKDRFSAERLKGVDSTLKIQPAELGDSAVYLCASSLTGLAAPEQFFGPGTRLTVL.

J is TRBJ2-5 and V is TRBV5-1; possibly TRBD2 for D (5 bases). The germline CDR1 and CDR2 sequences are SGHRS and YFSETQ. V gave up 2 bases and J gave up 2 bases, with 10 bases separating them. The CDR3 runs to 14 residues. DNA for the CDR3: TGCGCCAGCAGCTTCAGCAGCGGACAAGAGACCCAGTACTTC. It yields the protein CASSFSSGQETQYF. Full variable domain (outside the CDR3, taken from reference TRBV5-1 and TRBJ2-5): KAGVTQTPRYLIKTRGQQVTLSCSPISGHRSVSWYQQTPGQGLQFLFEYFSETQRNKGNFPGRFSGRQFSNSRSEMNVSTLELGDSALYLCASSFSSGQETQYFGPGTRLLVL.